The TCR beta chain under discussion was sequenced for a study of T-cell reconstitution after alpha-beta-depleted transplantation in children. General study results and limits: Diversity and T-cell counts at one year after transplant derived mostly from new T cells. Several patients had high TCRbeta diversity at day 60; it came from surviving recipient T cells and thymic progenitors. There were reportedly several hundred expanded graft clones from which alpha-beta T cells came about two months after transplant.

This clonotype was detected ten times or more. Its target is not known. From germline, CDR1 is SGHTA and CDR2 FQGNSA. This CDR3 contains 15 residues. With V trimmed by 1 base and J by 5 bases, 5 bases remained unmatched. Researchers prepared the TCRbeta library using unique molecular identifiers, the study reports. TCRdb re-derived calls from the PCR reads in MiXCR, one entry per CDR3 protein. Of under 60,000 distinct CDR3 sequences in the sample, 5% to 6.5% were seen once. This receptor was taken from a female patient between 2 and 15 years old who had a stem cell transplant for aplastic anemia, so the T cells may come from the graft donor. The sequencing used PBMCs, mostly from graft donor cells, collected 60 days after TCRalphabeta/CD19-depleted stem cell transplant. The rearrangement uses TRBV7-2 and TRBJ2-4; 7 nucleotides match TRBD1. The CDR3 protein is CASSLVPGTENIQYF. CDR3 in DNA: TGTGCCAGCAGCTTAGTGCCCGGGACAGAAAACATTCAGTACTTC.